This T cell receptor beta chain was sequenced in a study of blood T cell repertoires in COVID-19. For the study at large: T cells, B-cell-depleted T cells, or PBMCs provided the cDNA or gDNA that served as material.

The table came from immunoSEQ multiplex PCR; TCRdb's copy has only in-frame clones and leaves some out. The sample lists roughly 90,000 clones, around 85% occurring once. V gave up 4 bases and J gave up 2 bases, with 12 bases separating them. Per the germline V gene, CDR1 is ENHRY and CDR2 is SYGVKD. There are 15 residues in the CDR3. The rearrangement joins TRBV10-3 to TRBJ2-1; TRBD1 is a possible D gene (5 bases). This receptor was identified in a woman older than 75 with COVID-19, enrolled during active disease. The specimen was peripheral blood. CDR3 bases: TGTGCCATCAGTGGGTTCCAGGGTGCCTACAATGAGCAGTTCTTC. It encodes CAISGFQGAYNEQFF.